This entry concerns a single T cell receptor (beta chain). What it binds is not known. Germline assignment: CDR1 KGHDR and CDR2 SFDVKD. The CDR3 spans 15 residues. Making each TCR library took approximately 3,700 ng of total RNA. PCR of TCRalpha and TCRbeta cDNA was nested, with two rounds of 16 and 9 cycles. TCRdb reprocessed the 5' RACE reads and keeps a single row for each CDR3 protein, giving no DNA. Its clone listing holds 300,000 to 400,000 distinct CDR3 sequences. This sample is part of a study of monozygotic twins with inflammatory bowel disease. Study-level findings and limits: Patients with IBD had less TCRbeta diversity (inverse Simpson) than their healthy co-twins.

The sample consisted of blood. The chain carries TRBV24-1 and TRBJ1-4; the TRBD1 assignment by TCRdb is unverifiable without DNA. The sequence derives from a human donor with ulcerative colitis or Crohn's disease, or a healthy co-twin of an affected twin (not recorded which). The CDR3 loop is CATTHNRGENEKLFF.